This TCR beta chain was sequenced during a study of blood T cell repertoires in COVID-19. Study-wide context: The samples span acute and convalescent COVID-19 from the United States, Italy and Spain. PBMCs, B-cell-depleted T cells, or T cells were the source of the cDNA or gDNA that made up the material.

Germline CDR1 SGHRS, CDR2 YFSETQ. V shed 0 bases, J shed 8 bases, and the junction held 3 bases outside the gene matches. The CDR3 contains 13 residues. Authors' analysis steps: Reference gene primers were amplified, and this amplification served to estimate nucleated cell counts. Generated by immunoSEQ multiplex PCR, the TCRdb table keeps only in-frame clones and is missing some. V, J and clone size are those of that table, while D and trimming were read from the DNA. In the table there are some 120,000 clones, about 80% of which are singletons. This clone was seen only a few times. The V gene is TRBV5-1, the J gene TRBJ1-2; 8 bases are shared with TRBD1. This sequence originates from a man in his 70s with active or convalescent COVID-19. The sample taken for sequencing was peripheral blood. The CDR3 bases are TGCGCCAGCAGCTTGGGGACAGGGTTCGGCTACACCTTC. This codes for CASSLGTGFGYTF.